The TCR beta chain described here comes from a study of lymphopenia after photon versus proton radiotherapy. Assay used: immunoSEQ multiplex PCR; TCRdb lists only in-frame clones, some missing. The sample lists approximately 65,000 clones, roughly 93% occurring once. General study results and limits: Under photons, naive T cells and diversity fell while effector/memory populations rose. In patients who died, overall survival fell as post-nadir TCR diversity dropped more. Better survival with proton therapy was suggested as possible, not demonstrated. Oligoclonal CD8+ Temra expansion after nadir drove photon patients' diversity drop.

Comments on this clone: The antigen is undetermined.

V dropped 7 bases and J dropped 3 bases, with 8 bases sitting between them. This CDR3 has 12 residues. Germline V CDR1 and CDR2: SEHNR, FQNEAQ (reference sequence). The V call is TRBV7-9, the J call TRBJ2-3, with a possible D match to TRBD1 (5 bases). This TCR derives from a woman aged 65 to 85 with pancreatic cancer. Sample: peripheral blood, taken from a patient treated with photon-based radiotherapy. The CDR3 sequence is CASTRQTDTQYF. CDR3 in DNA: TGTGCCAGCACCAGACAGACAGATACGCAGTATTTT.